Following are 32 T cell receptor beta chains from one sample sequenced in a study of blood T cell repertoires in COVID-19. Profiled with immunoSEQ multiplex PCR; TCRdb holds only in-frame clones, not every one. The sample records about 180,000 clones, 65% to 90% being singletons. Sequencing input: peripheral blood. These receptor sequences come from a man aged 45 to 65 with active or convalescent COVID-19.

CDR3 nucleotides: TGTGCCAGCAGTGAAAGGGGTGCGGGGGGCCTGAACGAGCAGTACTTC. This sequence encodes CASSERGAGGLNEQYF. J is TRBJ2-7 and V is TRBV2, with 8 bases aligning to TRBD2. Germline V gene sequence: CDR1 SNHLY, CDR2 FYNNEI. CDR3 length equals 16 residues. After removal of 2 bases from V and 5 bases from J, the junction contained 11 bases not matched to a gene.

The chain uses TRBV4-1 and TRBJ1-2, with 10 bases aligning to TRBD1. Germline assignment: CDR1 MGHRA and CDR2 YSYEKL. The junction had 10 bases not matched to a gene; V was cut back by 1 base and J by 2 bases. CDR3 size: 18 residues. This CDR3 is CASSQGLGQGLINYGYTF. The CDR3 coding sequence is TGCGCCAGCAGCCAAGGTCTGGGACAGGGGCTTATAAACTATGGCTACACCTTC.

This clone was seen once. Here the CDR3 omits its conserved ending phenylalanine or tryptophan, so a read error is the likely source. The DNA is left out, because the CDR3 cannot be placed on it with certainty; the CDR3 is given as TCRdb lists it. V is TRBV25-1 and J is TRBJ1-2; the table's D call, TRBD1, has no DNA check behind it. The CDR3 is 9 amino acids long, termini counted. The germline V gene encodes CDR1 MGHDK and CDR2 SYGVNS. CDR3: CASSTLGRE.

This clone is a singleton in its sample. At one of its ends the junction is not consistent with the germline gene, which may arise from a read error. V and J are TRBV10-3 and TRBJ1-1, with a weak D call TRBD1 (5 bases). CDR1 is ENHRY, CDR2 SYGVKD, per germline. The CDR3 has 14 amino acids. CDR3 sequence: CATRRGGDNSEAFF. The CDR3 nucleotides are TGTGCCACTCGCCGGGGGGGAGACAACAGTGAAGCTTTCTTT.

In DNA form, the CDR3 reads TGCGCCAGCAGTATAGGGGAGGTCTACGAGCAGTACTTC. Its protein is CASSIGEVYEQYF. This chain connects TRBV5-1 to TRBJ2-7; perhaps TRBD2 as D (6 bases). This CDR3 spans 13 amino acids. V was shortened by 5 bases and J by 3 bases, with 12 bases between the two germline ends. The germline CDR1 and CDR2 sequences are SGHRS and YFSETQ.

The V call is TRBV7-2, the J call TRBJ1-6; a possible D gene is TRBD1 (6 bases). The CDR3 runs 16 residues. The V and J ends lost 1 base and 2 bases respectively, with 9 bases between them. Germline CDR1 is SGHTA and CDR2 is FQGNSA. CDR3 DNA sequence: TGTGCCAGCAGCTTAGGATCAGGGGCCTATAATTCACCCCTCCACTTT. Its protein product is CASSLGSGAYNSPLHF.

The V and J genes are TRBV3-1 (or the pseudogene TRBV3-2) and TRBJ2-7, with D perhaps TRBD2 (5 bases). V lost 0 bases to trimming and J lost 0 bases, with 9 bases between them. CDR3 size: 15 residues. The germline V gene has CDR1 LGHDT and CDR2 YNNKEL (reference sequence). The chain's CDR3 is CASSQDYGGSYEQYF. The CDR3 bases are TGTGCCAGCAGCCAAGATTACGGAGGCTCCTACGAGCAGTACTTC.

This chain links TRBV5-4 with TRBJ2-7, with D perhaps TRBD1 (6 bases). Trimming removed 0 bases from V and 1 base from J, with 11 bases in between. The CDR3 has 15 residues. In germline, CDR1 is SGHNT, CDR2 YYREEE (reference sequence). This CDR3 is CASSLEGQGSYEQYF. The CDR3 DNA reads TGTGCCAGCAGCTTGGAAGGGCAGGGGTCCTACGAGCAGTACTTC.

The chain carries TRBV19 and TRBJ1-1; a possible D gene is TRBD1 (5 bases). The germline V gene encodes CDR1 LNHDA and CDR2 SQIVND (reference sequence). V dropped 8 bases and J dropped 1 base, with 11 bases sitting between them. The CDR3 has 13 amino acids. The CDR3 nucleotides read TGTGCCAGTGCCGGGACTCAGAACACTGAAGCTTTCTTT. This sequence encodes CASAGTQNTEAFF.

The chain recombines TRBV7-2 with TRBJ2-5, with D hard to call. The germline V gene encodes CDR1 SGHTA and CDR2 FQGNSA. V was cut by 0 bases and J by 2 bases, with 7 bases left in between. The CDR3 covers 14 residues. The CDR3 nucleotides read TGTGCCAGCAGCTTAGCGCCGGAGCAAGAGACCCAGTACTTC. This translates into CASSLAPEQETQYF.

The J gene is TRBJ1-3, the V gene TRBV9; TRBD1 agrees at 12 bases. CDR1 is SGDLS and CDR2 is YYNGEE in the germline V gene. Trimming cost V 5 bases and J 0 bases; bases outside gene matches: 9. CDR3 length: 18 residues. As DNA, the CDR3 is TGTGCCAGCAGTGTTACCGGGACAGGGGGCGACTCTGGAAACACCATATATTTT. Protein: CASSVTGTGGDSGNTIYF.

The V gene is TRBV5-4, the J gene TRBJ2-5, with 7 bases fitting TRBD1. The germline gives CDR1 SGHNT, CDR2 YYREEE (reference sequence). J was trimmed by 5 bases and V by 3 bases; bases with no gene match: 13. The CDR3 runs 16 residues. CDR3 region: CASSSTGERVRETQYF. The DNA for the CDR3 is TGTGCCAGCAGCTCCACAGGGGAAAGAGTGCGGGAGACCCAGTACTTC.

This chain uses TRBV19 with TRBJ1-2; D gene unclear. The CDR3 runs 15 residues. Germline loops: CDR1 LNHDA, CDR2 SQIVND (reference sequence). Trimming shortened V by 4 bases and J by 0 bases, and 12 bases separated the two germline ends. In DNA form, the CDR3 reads TGTGCCAGTAGTAACGCGGGCACTACTAACTATGGCTACACCTTC. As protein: CASSNAGTTNYGYTF.

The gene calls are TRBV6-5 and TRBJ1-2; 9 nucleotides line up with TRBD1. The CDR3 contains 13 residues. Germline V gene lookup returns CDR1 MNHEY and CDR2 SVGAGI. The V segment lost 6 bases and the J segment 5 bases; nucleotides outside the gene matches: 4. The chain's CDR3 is CASSPGTGYGYTF. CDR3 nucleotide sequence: TGTGCCAGCAGCCCCGGGACAGGGTATGGCTACACCTTC.

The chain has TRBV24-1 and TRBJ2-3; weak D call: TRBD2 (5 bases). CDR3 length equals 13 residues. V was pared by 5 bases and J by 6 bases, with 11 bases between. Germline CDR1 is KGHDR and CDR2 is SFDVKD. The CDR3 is CATSGSSSDTQYF. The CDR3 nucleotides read TGTGCCACCAGTGGCTCTAGCTCCGATACGCAGTATTTT.

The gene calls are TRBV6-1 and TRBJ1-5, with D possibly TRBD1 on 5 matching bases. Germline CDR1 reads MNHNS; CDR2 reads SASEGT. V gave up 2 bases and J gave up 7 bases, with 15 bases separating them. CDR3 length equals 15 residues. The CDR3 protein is CASSETRARGQPQHF. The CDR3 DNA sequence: TGTGCCAGCAGTGAAACCAGGGCTCGAGGACAGCCCCAGCATTTT.

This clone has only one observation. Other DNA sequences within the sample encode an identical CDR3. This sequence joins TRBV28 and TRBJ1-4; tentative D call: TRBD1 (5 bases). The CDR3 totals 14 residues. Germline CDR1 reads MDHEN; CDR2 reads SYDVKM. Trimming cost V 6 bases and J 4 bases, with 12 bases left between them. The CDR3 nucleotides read TGTGCCAGCAGAGGGGCCGTTCATAATGAAAAACTGTTTTTT. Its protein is CASRGAVHNEKLFF.

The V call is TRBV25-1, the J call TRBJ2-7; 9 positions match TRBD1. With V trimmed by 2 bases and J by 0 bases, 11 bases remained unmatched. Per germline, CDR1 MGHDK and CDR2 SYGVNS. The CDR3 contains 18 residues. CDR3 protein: CASSELGTGKSLSYEQYF. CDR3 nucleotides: TGTGCCAGCAGTGAACTCGGGACAGGGAAATCCCTCTCCTACGAGCAGTACTTC.

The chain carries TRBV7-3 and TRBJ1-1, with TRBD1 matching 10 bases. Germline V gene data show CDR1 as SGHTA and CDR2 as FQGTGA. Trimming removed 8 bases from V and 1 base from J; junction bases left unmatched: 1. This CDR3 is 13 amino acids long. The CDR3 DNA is TGTGCCAGCGGGACAGGGGCGAACACTGAAGCTTTCTTT. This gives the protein CASGTGANTEAFF.

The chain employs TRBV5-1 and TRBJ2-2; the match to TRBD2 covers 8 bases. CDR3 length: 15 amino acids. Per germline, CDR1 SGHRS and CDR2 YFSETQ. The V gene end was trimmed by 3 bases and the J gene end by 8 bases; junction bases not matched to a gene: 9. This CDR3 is CASSSIGGAGGELFF. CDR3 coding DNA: TGCGCCAGCAGCTCGATCGGGGGGGCTGGTGGGGAGCTGTTTTTT.

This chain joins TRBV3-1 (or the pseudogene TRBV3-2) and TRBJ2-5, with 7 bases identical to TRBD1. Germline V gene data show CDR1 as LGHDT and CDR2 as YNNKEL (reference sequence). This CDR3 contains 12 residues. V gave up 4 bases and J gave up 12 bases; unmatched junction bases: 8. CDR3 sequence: CASSRTGQAKYF. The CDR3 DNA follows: TGTGCCAGCAGCCGGACTGGACAGGCGAAGTACTTC.

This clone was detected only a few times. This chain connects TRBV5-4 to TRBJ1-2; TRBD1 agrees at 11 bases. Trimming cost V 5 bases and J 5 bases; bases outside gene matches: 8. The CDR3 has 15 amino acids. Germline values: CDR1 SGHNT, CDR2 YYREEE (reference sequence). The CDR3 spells CASRDGQGARYGYTF. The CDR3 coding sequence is TGTGCCAGCAGGGACGGACAGGGGGCGAGGTATGGCTACACCTTC.

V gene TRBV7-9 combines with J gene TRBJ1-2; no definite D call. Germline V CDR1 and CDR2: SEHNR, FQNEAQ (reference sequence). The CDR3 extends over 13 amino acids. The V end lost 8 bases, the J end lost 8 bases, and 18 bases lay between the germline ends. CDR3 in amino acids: CASAQNTAEGYTF. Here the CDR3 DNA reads TGTGCCAGCGCACAAAATACAGCCGAGGGCTACACCTTC.

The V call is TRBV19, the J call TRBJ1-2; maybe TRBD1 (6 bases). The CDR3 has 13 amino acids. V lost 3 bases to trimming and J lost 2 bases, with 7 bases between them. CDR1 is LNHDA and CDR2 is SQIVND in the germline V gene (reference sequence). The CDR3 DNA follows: TGTGCCAGTAGTATCGGGACAAACTATGGCTACACCTTC. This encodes CASSIGTNYGYTF.

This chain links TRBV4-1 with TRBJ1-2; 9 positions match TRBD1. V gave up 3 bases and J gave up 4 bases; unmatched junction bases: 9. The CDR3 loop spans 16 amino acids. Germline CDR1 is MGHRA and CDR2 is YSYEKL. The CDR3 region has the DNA TGCGCCAGCAGCCAGTTGCCGGGACAGGGTCTCTATGGCTACACCTTC. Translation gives CASSQLPGQGLYGYTF.

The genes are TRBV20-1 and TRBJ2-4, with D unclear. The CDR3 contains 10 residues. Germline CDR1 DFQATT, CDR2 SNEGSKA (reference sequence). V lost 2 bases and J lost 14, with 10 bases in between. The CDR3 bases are TGCAGTGCTAGACTGACTTTCGAGTACTTC. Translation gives CSARLTFEYF.

This CDR3 reads CATSDFTGSGTYEQYF. CDR3 DNA sequence: TGTGCCACCAGTGATTTCACAGGGTCAGGGACCTACGAGCAGTACTTC. This rearrangement joins TRBV24-1 to TRBJ2-7, with a possible D match to TRBD1 (6 bases). Trimming took 1 base from V and 2 from J, leaving 14 bases between them. The CDR3 spans 16 residues. Germline V gene lookup returns CDR1 KGHDR and CDR2 SFDVKD.

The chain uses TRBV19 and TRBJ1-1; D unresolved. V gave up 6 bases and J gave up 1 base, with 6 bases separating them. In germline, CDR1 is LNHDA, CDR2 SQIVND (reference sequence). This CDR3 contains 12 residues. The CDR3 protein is CASRPQNTEAFF. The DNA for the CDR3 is TGTGCCAGTAGGCCACAGAACACTGAAGCTTTCTTT.

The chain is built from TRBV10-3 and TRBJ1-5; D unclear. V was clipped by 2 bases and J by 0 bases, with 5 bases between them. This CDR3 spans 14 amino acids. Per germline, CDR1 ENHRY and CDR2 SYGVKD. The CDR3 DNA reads TGTGCCATCAGTGAGGAGCCTAGCAATCAGCCCCAGCATTTT. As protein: CAISEEPSNQPQHF.

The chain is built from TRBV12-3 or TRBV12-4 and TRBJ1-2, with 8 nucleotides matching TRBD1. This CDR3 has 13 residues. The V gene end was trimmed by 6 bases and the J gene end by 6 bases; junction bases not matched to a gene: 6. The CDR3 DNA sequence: TGTGCCAGCAGCCCGGGACAGGCGGATGGCTACACCTTC. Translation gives CASSPGQADGYTF.

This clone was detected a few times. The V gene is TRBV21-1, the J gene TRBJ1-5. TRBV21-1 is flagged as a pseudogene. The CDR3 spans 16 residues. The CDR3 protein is CASSSPGPAGDQPQHF. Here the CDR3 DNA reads TGTGCCAGCAGCTCTCCCGGCCCCGCGGGGGATCAGCCCCAGCATTTT.

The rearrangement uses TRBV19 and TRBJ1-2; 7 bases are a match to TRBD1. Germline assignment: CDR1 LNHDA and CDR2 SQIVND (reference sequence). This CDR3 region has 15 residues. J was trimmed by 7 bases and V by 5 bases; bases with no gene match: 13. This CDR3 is CASSPGQSSHSGYTF. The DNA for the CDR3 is TGTGCCAGTAGTCCGGGACAGAGTTCCCATAGTGGCTACACCTTC.